This is a list of T cell receptor beta chains from one sample in a study of OX40 agonist ivuxolimab in advanced cancers. Sequenced by immunoSEQ multiplex PCR; TCRdb stores in-frame clones only, minus some. The sample has 89,000 or so clones, 91% seen once. Specimen: CD4+ or CD8+ T cells sorted from blood, collected in a trial of the OX40 agonist ivuxolimab. The receptors originated from an adult with an advanced solid tumor such as melanoma, head and neck, liver or kidney cancer. The CDR3 runs from the conserved cysteine through the conserved F or W. Fields, in order: J gene, clone size, D gene, V gene, CDR3 DNA, CDR3 protein. D genes are given only for firm matches. Not all rows give a size; the values are once, few, many and, for expanded clones, a class.

TRBJ1-1,few,NA,TRBV30,TGTGCCTGGAGTGTTACCACTGAAGCTTTCTTT,CAWSVTTEAFF
TRBJ2-3,NA,NA,TRBV4-3,TGCGCCAGCAGCCAAGAGAGGGTTAGCACAGATACGCAGTATTTT,CASSQERVSTDTQYF
TRBJ1-5,NA,NA,TRBV11-2,TGTGCCAGCAGCTTAGACCCAGGTAATCAGCCCCAGCATTTT,CASSLDPGNQPQHF
TRBJ1-1,NA,NA,TRBV6-5,TGTGCCAGCAGTTACTTGGGGATGGAAGCTTTCTTT,CASSYLGMEAFF
TRBJ1-2,NA,TRBD1,TRBV5-1,TGCGCCAGCAGCTTGAGAGGCGGACAGGCTCTTTACTATGGCTACACCTTC,CASSLRGGQALYYGYTF
TRBJ2-5,NA,NA,TRBV11-3,TGTGCCAGCAGCTCAATGGAGGAGACCCAGTACTTC,CASSSMEETQYF
TRBJ2-1,NA,NA,TRBV29-1,TGCAGCGTTGAAACTAGCAGGGAGCAGTTCTTC,CSVETSREQFF
TRBJ1-1,few,NA,TRBV30,TGTGCCTGGAGAATTTGGGGAACTAGCACTGAAGCTTTCTTT,CAWRIWGTSTEAFF
TRBJ2-4,NA,TRBD1,TRBV11-1,TGTGCCAGCAGCTTAGAGACAGGGGAGGCCAAAAACATTCAGTACTTC,CASSLETGEAKNIQYF
TRBJ2-1,NA,TRBD2,TRBV6-4,TGTGCCAGCAGTGGCACTAGCGGGAGCTACAATGAGCAGTTCTTC,CASSGTSGSYNEQFF
TRBJ1-5,NA,TRBD1,TRBV6-5,TGTGCCAGCAGTTCCCTGACAGGGTACCAGCCCCAGCATTTT,CASSSLTGYQPQHF
TRBJ2-2,NA,NA,TRBV25-1,TGTGCCAGCAGTGAAGCAGGGGAAGGAACCGGGGAGCTGTTTTTT,CASSEAGEGTGELFF
TRBJ1-5,NA,TRBD1,TRBV29-1,TGCAGCGTCCAGGACAGGGGGCACGGCAATCAGCCCCAGCATTTT,CSVQDRGHGNQPQHF
TRBJ1-3,NA,NA,TRBV28,TGTGCCAGCAGTTTCCGAGGGCCGGTAAACACCATATATTTT,CASSFRGPVNTIYF
TRBJ1-6,NA,NA,TRBV11-2,TGTGCCAGCAGCTTAGGGACCGGTGTTTGGCCCCTCCACTTT,CASSLGTGVWPLHF
TRBJ1-1,NA,NA,TRBV6-5,TGTGCCAGCAGTTACTCGAGTTTGAACACTGAAGCTTTCTTT,CASSYSSLNTEAFF
TRBJ2-2,NA,NA,TRBV5-6,TGTGCCAGCAGCCGCAACACCGGGGAGCTGTTTTTT,CASSRNTGELFF
TRBJ2-1,once,TRBD2,TRBV5-1,TGCGCCAGCAGCTCCGGACTAGCGGTTGAGCAGTTCTTC,CASSSGLAVEQFF
TRBJ1-1,few,NA,TRBV28,TGTGCCAGCAGTTTATCCGAGGGAGGTCGGGCTTTCTTT,CASSLSEGGRAFF
TRBJ2-3,NA,TRBD1,TRBV5-5,TGTGCCAGCAGCCCCGGGACAGGGGTGGGAGATACGCAGTATTTT,CASSPGTGVGDTQYF
TRBJ2-1,NA,TRBD2,TRBV6-5,TGTGCCAGCTCGGGGCGGGAGGGCCGTAAGGAGCAGTTCTTC,CASSGREGRKEQFF
TRBJ1-5,NA,NA,TRBV30,TGTGCCTGGAGGCACCCCCCGGGGCCCCAGCATTTT,CAWRHPPGPQHF
TRBJ2-1,NA,NA,TRBV5-1,TGCGCCAGCAGCCACTTAGGCGAGCAGTTCTTC,CASSHLGEQFF
TRBJ2-1,NA,NA,TRBV10-3,TGTGCCATCAGGTCGGGGGTTAGCTCCTACAATGAGCAGTTCTTC,CAIRSGVSSYNEQFF
TRBJ2-1,NA,NA,TRBV27,TGTGCCAGCAGTTGGGGGGCCCTGGAGTACAATGAGCAGTTCTTC,CASSWGALEYNEQFF
TRBJ2-2,NA,NA,TRBV27,TGTGCCAGCAGTTTAGGGGCGGGGGCAGCGAACACCGGGGAGCTGTTTTTT,CASSLGAGAANTGELFF
TRBJ2-3,once,NA,TRBV13,TGTGCCAGCAGCTTGAGGGTCACCACAGATACGCAGTATTTT,CASSLRVTTDTQYF
TRBJ2-3,NA,NA,TRBV28,TGTGCCAGCAGTTACCTAAGGGGTGGGGGAAGTTACACAGATACGCAGTATTTT,CASSYLRGGGSYTDTQYF
TRBJ1-3,NA,NA,TRBV30,TGTGCCTGGATTTCGGTCTCTGGAAACACCATATATTTT,CAWISVSGNTIYF
TRBJ2-1,once,TRBD2,TRBV4-3,TGCGCCAGCAGCCAAGATGTCCTACGGGAGGGCTGGAATGAGCAGTTCTTC,CASSQDVLREGWNEQFF
TRBJ2-3,NA,TRBD2,TRBV19,TGTGCCAGCCACTCGATGACTAGCCGCACAGATACGCAGTATTTT,CASHSMTSRTDTQYF
TRBJ2-3,NA,TRBD2,TRBV27,TGTGCCAGCAGAGGGCTAGCGGGAGTCGCAGATACGCAGTATTTT,CASRGLAGVADTQYF
TRBJ1-2,NA,TRBD1,TRBV30,TGTGCCTTCCCTGGACAGGGTTACTATGGCTACACCTTC,CAFPGQGYYGYTF
TRBJ2-7,NA,NA,TRBV4-3,TGCGCCAGCAGCCAAGGGACGGAGAGCTCCTACGAGCAGTACTTC,CASSQGTESSYEQYF
TRBJ2-1,NA,NA,TRBV4-1,TGCGCCAGCAGCCAAGATCAAAGGGCTCGAGGGTTCTTC,CASSQDQRARGFF
TRBJ1-5,NA,NA,TRBV6-5,TGTGCCAGCAGTTCACACAATCAGCCCCAGCATTTT,CASSSHNQPQHF
TRBJ2-3,NA,NA,TRBV7-3,TGTGCCAGCAGCTTGGGCCTGTCGGGTACGCAGTATTTT,CASSLGLSGTQYF
TRBJ2-6,few,NA,TRBV9,TGTGCCAGCAGCGTACGATCTGGGGCCAACGTCCTGACTTTC,CASSVRSGANVLTF
TRBJ1-2,NA,NA,TRBV6-5,TGTGCCAGCAGTTTCATAGAAGGGGCTTGGGGCTACACCTTC,CASSFIEGAWGYTF
TRBJ2-5,once,NA,TRBV4-2,TGTGCCAGCAGCCGCCCGGGCCCCGGGGAGACCCAGTACTTC,CASSRPGPGETQYF
TRBJ1-6,NA,NA,TRBV21-1,TGTGCCAGCAGCAAAGAGGATTCGGCCGAACGTACTTATAATTCACCCCTCCACTTT,CASSKEDSAERTYNSPLHF
TRBJ2-3,NA,NA,TRBV9,TGTGCCAGCAGCGGTCCAAGCACAGATACGCAGTATTTT,CASSGPSTDTQYF